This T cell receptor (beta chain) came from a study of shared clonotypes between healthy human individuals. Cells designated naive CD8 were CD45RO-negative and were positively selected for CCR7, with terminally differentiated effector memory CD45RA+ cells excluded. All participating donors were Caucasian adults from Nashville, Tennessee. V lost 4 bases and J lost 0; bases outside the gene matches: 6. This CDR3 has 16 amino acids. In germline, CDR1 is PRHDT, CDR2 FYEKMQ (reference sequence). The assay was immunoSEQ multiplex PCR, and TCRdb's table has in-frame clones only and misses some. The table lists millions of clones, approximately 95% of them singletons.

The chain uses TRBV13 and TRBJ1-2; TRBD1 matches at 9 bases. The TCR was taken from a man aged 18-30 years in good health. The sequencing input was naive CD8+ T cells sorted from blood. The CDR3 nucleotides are TGTGCCAGCAGCTCACTAGACAGGGGGGCTAACTATGGCTACACCTTC. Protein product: CASSSLDRGANYGYTF.